This T cell receptor beta chain was sequenced in a study of shared clonotypes between healthy human individuals. Investigators spread the genomic DNA of each subset evenly over several immunoSEQ plates. Clones were sequenced by immunoSEQ multiplex PCR, and TCRdb holds only the in-frame ones, with some missing. The sample contains more than 400,000 clones, 90% to 96% of which appear only once. The CDR3 loop spans 23 amino acids. From germline, CDR1 is ENHRY and CDR2 SYGVKD. The V and J ends lost 0 bases and 0 bases, in that order; junction bases with no gene match: 20. Free of recent acute infections or vaccinations, the donors were healthy HIV-negative adults.

The J gene is TRBJ2-1, the V gene TRBV10-3; 10 nucleotides line up with TRBD2. Sample: naive CD4+ T cells sorted from blood. As to subset: CD45RA+ positively selected. This TCR was sampled from a woman in her twenties or thirties in good health. The CDR3 loop is CAISESGQPRTSGLVSSYNEQFF. In DNA, the CDR3 is TGTGCCATCAGTGAGTCCGGGCAACCCCGGACTAGCGGTTTAGTTAGCTCCTACAATGAGCAGTTCTTC.